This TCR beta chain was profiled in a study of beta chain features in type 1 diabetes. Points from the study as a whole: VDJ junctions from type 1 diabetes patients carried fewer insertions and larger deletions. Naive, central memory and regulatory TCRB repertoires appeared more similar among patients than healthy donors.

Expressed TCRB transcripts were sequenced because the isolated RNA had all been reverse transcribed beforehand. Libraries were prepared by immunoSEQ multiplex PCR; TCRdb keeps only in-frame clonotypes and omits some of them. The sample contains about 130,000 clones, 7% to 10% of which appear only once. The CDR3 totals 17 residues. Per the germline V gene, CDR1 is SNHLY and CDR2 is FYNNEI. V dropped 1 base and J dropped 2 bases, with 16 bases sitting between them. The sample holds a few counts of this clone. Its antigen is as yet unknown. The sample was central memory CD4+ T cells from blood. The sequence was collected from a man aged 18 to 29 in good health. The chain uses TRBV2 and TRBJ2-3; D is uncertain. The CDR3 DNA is TGTGCCAGCAGTGAAGTACCCATAGCCTACTCCACAGATACGCAGTATTTT. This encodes CASSEVPIAYSTDTQYF. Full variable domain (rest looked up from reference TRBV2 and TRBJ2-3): EPEVTQTPSHQVTQMGQEVILRCVPISNHLYFYWYRQILGQKVEFLVSFYNNEISEKSEIFDDQFSVERPDGSNFTLKIRSTKLEDSAMYFCASSEVPIAYSTDTQYFGPGTRLTVL.